The rows below give T cell receptor beta chains drawn from one sample of a study of human versus mouse CDR3 diversity and MHC coevolution. Profiled with immunoSEQ multiplex PCR; TCRdb holds only in-frame clones, not every one. The sample has about 77,000 clones, around 90% seen once. Source material: naive CD4+ T cells from blood. Every receptor here comes from a person between 25 and 70 years old in good health. The CDR3 runs from the conserved cysteine through the conserved F or W. Fields, in order: V gene, J gene, clone size, D gene, CDR3 length, CDR3 DNA, CDR3 protein. The D gene is left open where the match is weak. Clone size is not always given. Where it is, it says once, few, many or a class for expanded clones.

TRBV29-1	TRBJ1-2	NA	NA	13	TGCAGCGTTTCCCACGACAGGCTCTATGGCTACACCTTC	CSVSHDRLYGYTF
TRBV19	TRBJ1-5	NA	TRBD1	18	TGTGCCAGTAGTACGGGGACAGGGGGATATATGGGCAATCAGCCCCAGCATTTT	CASSTGTGGYMGNQPQHF
TRBV11-2	TRBJ1-4	NA	TRBD1	14	TGTGCCAGCAGCTCGGGGACAGGGAAGGAAAAACTGTTTTTT	CASSSGTGKEKLFF
TRBV21-1	TRBJ2-7	few	NA	17	TGTGCCAGCAGCAAAGTTGAGGGGTCCGGGAGTACCCACGAGCAGTACTTC	CASSKVEGSGSTHEQYF
TRBV6-5	TRBJ2-7	NA	NA	13	TGTGCCAGCAGGGCTGGCAGGGCCTACGAGCAGTACTTC	CASRAGRAYEQYF
TRBV11-2	TRBJ1-1	NA	NA	14	TGTGCCAGCAGCTTAGGTCGGGAGCGCACTGAAGCTTTCTTT	CASSLGRERTEAFF
TRBV18	TRBJ1-1	once	NA	15	TGTGCCAGCTCACCAGGGGGACTTGTGAACACTGAAGCTTTCTTT	CASSPGGLVNTEAFF
TRBV7-6	TRBJ2-4	NA	NA	14	TGTGCCAGCAGTCCAGTGGCAGGGCCAAACATTCAGTACTTC	CASSPVAGPNIQYF
TRBV7-2	TRBJ2-7	NA	NA	13	TGTGCCAGCAGCACGGTCCCCCGGGACGAGCAGTACTTC	CASSTVPRDEQYF
TRBV9	TRBJ2-3	NA	TRBD2	15	TGTGCCAGCAGCGAGAGCGGGGCCAGCACAGATACGCAGTATTTT	CASSESGASTDTQYF
TRBV5-1	TRBJ2-1	NA	NA	14	TGCGCCAGCAGCTTAGGACAGACCTACAATGAGCAGTTCTTC	CASSLGQTYNEQFF
TRBV5-1	TRBJ2-1	NA	NA	16	TGCGCCAGCAGCTTGGCCGCCAGCGAAGCCTACAATGAGCAGTTCTTC	CASSLAASEAYNEQFF
TRBV5-1	TRBJ1-1	NA	NA	14	TGCGCCAGCAGCTTGGGTCAGGGGCTTACTGAAGCTTTCTTT	CASSLGQGLTEAFF
TRBV30	TRBJ1-5	NA	TRBD1	13	TGTGCCTGGGGCTACAGGGGGTATCAGCCCCAGCATTTT	CAWGYRGYQPQHF
TRBV18	TRBJ2-5	once	NA	14	TGTGCCAGCTCACCTCCTGGGGGGTCCGAGACCCAGTACTTC	CASSPPGGSETQYF
TRBV18	TRBJ1-1	once	TRBD1	13	TGTGCCAGCTCACCTCTGACAGGGGGCGCGACAATCTTT	CASSPLTGGATIF
TRBV10-3	TRBJ2-7	NA	NA	13	TGTGCCATCAGTGAGTCGTCCTTTTACGAGCAGTACTTC	CAISESSFYEQYF
TRBV30	TRBJ2-1	NA	TRBD2	13	TGTGCCTGGAGAGCCGGGGGGGGTCTCCAGTGGTTCTTC	CAWRAGGGLQWFF
TRBV11-2	TRBJ2-1	NA	NA	15	TGTGCCAGCAGCCGGACAGGGAGGGCGGTCAATGAGCAGTTCTTC	CASSRTGRAVNEQFF
TRBV28	TRBJ1-2	NA	TRBD1	15	TGTGCCAGCGGAGGGACAGGGGGCTCTTTCTATGGCTACACCTTC	CASGGTGGSFYGYTF
TRBV5-1	TRBJ2-1	NA	TRBD1	17	TGCGCCAGCAGCCCCGGGGGTGGGGGACAGGGGTACAATGAGCAGTTCTTC	CASSPGGGGQGYNEQFF
TRBV11-2	TRBJ2-2	NA	TRBD2	16	TGTGCCAGCAGCTTAGGGGGACTAAAGAACACCGGGGAGCTGTTTTTT	CASSLGGLKNTGELFF
TRBV18	TRBJ1-2	once	NA	13	TGTGCCAGCTCACCTCAGGATTTCGGTGGCTACACCTTC	CASSPQDFGGYTF
TRBV21-1	TRBJ1-1	NA	NA	15	TGTGCCAGCAGCCTCCGAGGGGGGGGGAGCACTGAAGCTTTCTTT	CASSLRGGGSTEAFF
TRBV7-6	TRBJ2-1	NA	NA	17	TGTGCCAGCAGCCAAAGGGAGGCCCGTCCACAATACAATGAGCAGTTCTTC	CASSQREARPQYNEQFF
TRBV28	TRBJ1-1	NA	TRBD1	13	TGTGCCAGCAGTGACGACAGGGGGGTGCTTGCTTTCTTT	CASSDDRGVLAFF
TRBV7-9	TRBJ2-1	NA	TRBD2	15	TGTGCCAGCAGCCCCGGAGGCGGGGGTTACAATGAGCAGTTCTTC	CASSPGGGGYNEQFF
TRBV4-1	TRBJ2-1	NA	NA	16	TGCGCCAGCAGCCAAGGTGTACTAGTAGGCTACAATGAGCAGTTCTTC	CASSQGVLVGYNEQFF
TRBV18	TRBJ2-1	NA	TRBD2	14	TGTGCCTCTCGGGGGACTAGCGGGAACAATGAGCAGTTCTTC	CASRGTSGNNEQFF
TRBV4-1	TRBJ1-1	once	TRBD1	16	TGCGCCAGCAGACGCCTGGGACAGACTATGAACACTGAAGCTTTCTTT	CASRRLGQTMNTEAFF